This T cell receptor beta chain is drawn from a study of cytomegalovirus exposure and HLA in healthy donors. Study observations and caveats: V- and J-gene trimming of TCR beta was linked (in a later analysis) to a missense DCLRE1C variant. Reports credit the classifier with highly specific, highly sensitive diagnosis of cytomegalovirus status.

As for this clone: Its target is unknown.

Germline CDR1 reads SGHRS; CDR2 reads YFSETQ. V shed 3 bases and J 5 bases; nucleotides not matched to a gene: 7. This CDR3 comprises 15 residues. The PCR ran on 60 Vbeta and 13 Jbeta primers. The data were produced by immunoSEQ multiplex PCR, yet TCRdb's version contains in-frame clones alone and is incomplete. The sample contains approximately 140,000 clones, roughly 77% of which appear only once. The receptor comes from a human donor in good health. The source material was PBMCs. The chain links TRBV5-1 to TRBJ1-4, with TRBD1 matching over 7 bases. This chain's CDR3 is CASSSAGTENEKLFF. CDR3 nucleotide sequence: TGCGCCAGCAGCTCGGCCGGGACAGAGAATGAAAAACTGTTTTTT.